These 24 T cell receptor beta chains were sequenced from one sample in a study of CD8 T cells in Susac syndrome (dated 2019 in TCRdb). The library relied on the immunoSEQ multiplex PCR assay. RNA was extracted using the RNeasy kit, and about 0.5 to 1 ug of the RNA was reverse transcribed with random hexamers. TCRdb handled the public reads itself, with Q25 trimming in fastp and clone calling in MiXCR, and kept productive beta chains. Rows are unified per CDR3 protein, each entry keeping the most common DNA and genes. The sample records 120,000 to 150,000 distinct CDR3 sequences, 94% of which are singletons. The leading ten clones occupy about 0.25% of the sample. Sequencing input: CD8+ T cells from PBMCs. These receptors all come from a human donor in good health.

The chain couples TRBV4-3 to TRBJ2-5; TRBD2 agrees at 12 bases. This CDR3 has 17 amino acids. J lost 5 bases, V lost 1 base, and 8 bases had no gene match. Germline values: CDR1 LGHNA, CDR2 YSLEER. This chain's CDR3 is CASSQVRLAGEAETQYF. The CDR3 DNA follows: TGCGCCAGCAGCCAAGTCAGACTAGCGGGAGAGGCGGAGACCCAGTACTTC.

This clonotype was seen only a few times. V usage is TRBV29-1 and J usage is TRBJ1-1, with 11 bases fitting TRBD1. This CDR3 has 16 residues. Germline V CDR1 and CDR2: SQVTM, ANQGSEA. With 2 bases clipped from V and 4 bases from J, the junction kept 9 bases outside the gene matches. The CDR3 DNA reads as TGCAGCGTTGAAATGTGGACAGGGGGCGTGGGCACTGAAGCTTTCTTT. It encodes CSVEMWTGGVGTEAFF.

This rearrangement joins TRBV27 to TRBJ2-1, with no clear D. The CDR3 extends over 12 amino acids. Trimming left V 1 base short and J 6 bases short, with 4 bases between. The germline V gene has CDR1 MNHEY and CDR2 SMNVEV (reference sequence). Here the CDR3 DNA reads TGTGCCAGCAGTTTATTCCCCAATGAGCAGTTCTTC. It codes for CASSLFPNEQFF.

The rearrangement joins TRBV16 to TRBJ1-1; D gene uncertain. V was cut by 5 bases and J by 0 bases, with 7 bases left in between. This CDR3 has 13 residues. Germline lookup yields CDR1 KGHSY and CDR2 FQNENV. CDR3 protein: CASSGILNTEAFF. The CDR3 DNA sequence: TGTGCCAGCAGCGGGATTCTGAACACTGAAGCTTTCTTT.

V gene TRBV13 combines with J gene TRBJ2-3; 8 bases agree with TRBD2. This CDR3 comprises 19 residues. The V and J ends lost 5 bases and 2 bases, in that order; junction bases with no gene match: 18. Germline V CDR1 and CDR2: PRHDT, FYEKMQ (reference sequence). CDR3 bases: TGTGCCAGCAGCCTCCCGGGTAGCGGGAATAGTATTACCACAGATACGCAGTATTTT. It yields the protein CASSLPGSGNSITTDTQYF.

The gene calls are TRBV6-1 and TRBJ2-5, with D possibly matching TRBD1 (6 bases). The CDR3 has 16 residues. From germline, CDR1 is MNHNS and CDR2 SASEGT. V was clipped by 6 bases and J by 2 bases, with 19 bases between them. CDR3 coding DNA: TGTGCCAGCAGCCTCGCAGCCTGGACAGCTCAAGAGACCCAGTACTTC. This codes for CASSLAAWTAQETQYF.

The chain employs TRBV27 and TRBJ1-5; TRBD1 might be the D (6 bases). The CDR3 length is 15 residues. Trimming took off 6 bases at V and 2 bases at J, with 14 bases between the two ends. The germline CDR1 and CDR2 sequences are MNHEY and SMNVEV (reference sequence). The CDR3 loop is CASRQGIGGNQPQHF. CDR3 nucleotide sequence: TGTGCCAGCAGACAGGGCATCGGGGGCAATCAGCCCCAGCATTTT.

The chain joins TRBV29-1 to TRBJ2-2; 8 nucleotides line up with TRBD2. CDR1 SQVTM and CDR2 ANQGSEA come from the germline V gene. With 6 bases clipped from V and 1 base from J, the junction kept 7 bases outside the gene matches. This CDR3 is built from 15 residues. DNA of the CDR3: TGCAGCGTCGTCGGACTAGCAGGGAACACCGGGGAGCTGTTTTTT. This encodes CSVVGLAGNTGELFF.

The genes are TRBV9 and TRBJ2-1; D is uncertain. V lost 0 bases, J lost 0 bases, and 13 bases lay in between. Per germline, CDR1 SGDLS and CDR2 YYNGEE. CDR3 length equals 17 residues. CDR3 bases: TGTGCCAGCAGCGTAGATTTTGGCGGCAGCTCCTACAATGAGCAGTTCTTC. As protein: CASSVDFGGSSYNEQFF.

The V gene is TRBV29-1, the J gene TRBJ1-1, with TRBD1 identical over 8 bases. The CDR3 contains 15 residues. Trimming at V came to 1 base and at J to 3 bases, leaving 7 bases not matched to a gene. The germline V gene encodes CDR1 SQVTM and CDR2 ANQGSEA. CDR3 region: CSVEGQGANDTEAFF. CDR3 sequence (DNA): TGCAGCGTTGAAGGTCAGGGGGCGAACGACACTGAAGCTTTCTTT.

V is TRBV4-3 and J is TRBJ2-2; D may be TRBD1 or TRBD2 (5 bases each). The V and J ends lost 0 bases and 4 bases respectively, with 12 bases between them. The CDR3 is 16 amino acids. Germline lookup yields CDR1 LGHNA and CDR2 YSLEER. This CDR3 is CASSQDWAGTTGELFF. CDR3 bases: TGCGCCAGCAGCCAAGATTGGGCAGGGACCACCGGGGAGCTGTTTTTT.

The chain is built from TRBV24-1 and TRBJ2-1; 7 bases agree with TRBD2. J gave up 6 bases and V 5 bases, and 6 bases lay outside the gene matches. Germline CDR1 reads KGHDR; CDR2 reads SFDVKD. The CDR3 runs 14 residues. CDR3 loop: CATSGGSYGNEQFF. CDR3 coding DNA: TGTGCCACCAGTGGCGGGAGCTACGGCAATGAGCAGTTCTTC.

This clonotype was recorded a few times. This chain's CDR3 is CASSVGPSYEQYF. The CDR3 nucleotides are TGTGCCAGCAGCGTAGGTCCTTCCTACGAGCAGTACTTC. The chain employs TRBV9 and TRBJ2-7; D ambiguous. CDR1 is SGDLS, CDR2 YYNGEE, per germline. The CDR3 consists of 13 residues. Trimming stripped 0 bases from V and 1 base from J, with 5 bases between.

The chain recombines TRBV11-2 with TRBJ2-5; 10 positions match TRBD2. J lost 2 bases, V lost 2 bases, and 2 bases had no gene match. CDR1 and CDR2 (germline): SGHAT, FQNNGV. The CDR3 sequence is 15 residues long. CDR3 bases: TGTGCCAGCAGCTTAACTAGCGGGGCGCAAGAGACCCAGTACTTC. It is translated as CASSLTSGAQETQYF.

The V and J genes are TRBV7-2 and TRBJ1-5; no definite D call. V was clipped by 3 bases and J by 5 bases, with 11 bases between them. This CDR3 comprises 14 residues. The germline gives CDR1 SGHTA, CDR2 FQGNSA. Here the CDR3 reads CASSLPGPYQPQHF. The CDR3 DNA reads TGTGCCAGCAGCTTGCCAGGACCTTATCAGCCCCAGCATTTT.

The chain recombines TRBV29-1 with TRBJ2-1; D call uncertain. There are 12 residues in the CDR3. The germline V and J ends were trimmed by 4 bases and 8 bases, with 12 bases remaining between them. Germline loops: CDR1 SQVTM, CDR2 ANQGSEA. As DNA, the CDR3 is TGCAGCGTTGTCTGGGGAATTTATGAGCAGTTCTTC. Amino acids: CSVVWGIYEQFF.

The chain couples TRBV11-2 to TRBJ2-1; the match to TRBD2 covers 9 bases. The V segment lost 2 bases and the J segment 4 bases; nucleotides outside the gene matches: 6. Germline CDR1 is SGHAT and CDR2 is FQNNGV. The CDR3 has 16 residues. The CDR3 bases are TGTGCCAGCAGCTTACTCAGCGGGAGGTATTACAATGAGCAGTTCTTC. Protein: CASSLLSGRYYNEQFF.

The rearrangement links TRBV29-1 to TRBJ1-1; D possibly corresponds to TRBD1 (5 bases). From germline, CDR1 is SQVTM and CDR2 ANQGSEA. This CDR3 comprises 13 residues. With 1 base removed from V and 4 bases from J, the gap between germline ends came to 10 bases. The chain's CDR3 is CSVEGQGSTEAFF. In DNA, the CDR3 is TGCAGCGTTGAAGGGCAGGGTTCCACTGAAGCTTTCTTT.

This rearrangement joins TRBV20-1 to TRBJ1-1; D perhaps matches TRBD1 (5 bases). The V gene lost 3 bases and the J gene lost 0 bases, with 14 bases spanning the gap. Germline CDR1 DFQATT, CDR2 SNEGSKA (reference sequence). The CDR3 extends over 15 amino acids. The CDR3 DNA sequence: TGCAGTGCTAGTCCAGGGAGCTCCATGAACACTGAAGCTTTCTTT. Translation gives CSASPGSSMNTEAFF.

The rearrangement joins TRBV29-1 to TRBJ1-1; 9 bases match TRBD1. This CDR3 comprises 15 residues. J lost 0 bases, V lost 7 bases, and 9 bases had no gene match. Germline CDR1 and CDR2: SQVTM and ANQGSEA. The CDR3 region has the DNA TGCAGCGCGGGCCCGGGACAGGGATTGAACACTGAAGCTTTCTTT. Translation: CSAGPGQGLNTEAFF.

The J gene is TRBJ2-7, the V gene TRBV29-1, with TRBD1 identical over 7 bases. The CDR3 has 12 amino acids. J was trimmed by 6 bases and V by 4 bases; bases with no gene match: 6. The V gene's germline CDR1 is SQVTM and CDR2 ANQGSEA. As DNA, the CDR3 is TGCAGCGTTGCCTCCGGGACAGCCGAGCAGTACTTC. It is translated as CSVASGTAEQYF.

This CDR3 reads CSVEGDSGLGVYEQYF. The CDR3 DNA reads as TGCAGCGTTGAAGGTGACTCGGGACTAGGGGTCTACGAGCAGTACTTC. The chain joins TRBV29-1 to TRBJ2-7; TRBD2 aligns across 8 bases. CDR1 and CDR2 from the germline V gene are SQVTM and ANQGSEA. Losses at the gene ends were 1 base for V and 3 bases for J; bases not matched to a gene: 11. The length of the CDR3 is 16 residues.

The chain uses TRBV19 and TRBJ1-2; D unresolved. V was trimmed by 2 bases and J by 1 base, leaving 5 bases between them. CDR1 and CDR2 from the germline V gene are LNHDA and SQIVND (reference sequence). The CDR3 spans 13 residues. DNA for the CDR3: TGTGCCAGTAGTATACGCGTTAACTATGGCTACACCTTC. Translating it yields CASSIRVNYGYTF.

The gene calls are TRBV15 and TRBJ2-3, with D possibly matching TRBD2 (6 bases). The CDR3 is 13 amino acids. V was clipped by 9 bases and J by 6 bases, with 16 bases between them. CDR1 and CDR2 (germline): LNHNV, YYDKDF (reference sequence). The CDR3 sequence: CATRSGVGDTQYF. The DNA for the CDR3 is TGTGCCACTAGATCGGGAGTAGGTGATACGCAGTATTTT. The full variable domain, with the rest looked up from reference TRBV15 and TRBJ2-3, is DAMVIQNPRYQVTQFGKPVTLSCSQTLNHNVMYWYQQKSSQAPKLLFHYYDKDFNNEADTPDNFQSRRPNTSFCFLDIRSPGLGDTAMYLCATRSGVGDTQYFGPGTRLTVL.